This T cell receptor beta chain was profiled in a study of cytomegalovirus exposure and HLA in healthy donors. This clone was counted a few times. No antigen is known for it. The study, taken as a whole, reports: Productive rates of about 87% or about 30% were seen for most TCR beta V segments in an earlier analysis.

PCR was performed using 60 Vbeta and 13 Jbeta primers. Generated by immunoSEQ multiplex PCR, the TCRdb table keeps only in-frame clones and is missing some. The table includes approximately 190,000 clones, roughly 12% detected once. CDR3 size: 14 residues. V was pared by 8 bases and J by 4 bases, with 5 bases of the junction left unmatched. Germline CDR1 and CDR2: SGHTA and FQGNSA. Material for sequencing was PBMCs. The receptor's source is a man aged 50 to 59 in good health and CMV-seropositive. This chain connects TRBV7-2 to TRBJ2-1; 10 nucleotides agree with TRBD1. CDR3 nucleotides: TGTGCCAGCGGACGGGACAGGGGATACAATGAGCAGTTCTTC. Encoded protein: CASGRDRGYNEQFF.